This entry lists 18 T cell receptor beta chains sequenced from one sample in a study of CD8 T cells in Susac syndrome (dated by TCRdb to about 2019). The library relied on the immunoSEQ multiplex PCR assay. RNA was extracted using the RNeasy kit, and about 0.45 to 1 ug of the RNA was reverse transcribed with random hexamers. TCRdb itself trimmed the public reads at Q25 with fastp, ran MiXCR and retained productive beta chains. Rows are combined by CDR3 protein, so each entry shows the most common genes and DNA. The sample table contains under 550,000 distinct CDR3 sequences; only one count was recorded for more than 80% of them. About 0.1% of the sample goes to the ten largest clones. The material sequenced was CD8+ T cells from PBMCs. The receptor source for this set is a human donor with multiple sclerosis.

V gene TRBV30 combines with J gene TRBJ1-1; D ambiguous. Trimming removed 6 bases at V and 1 base at J, with 12 bases between. Germline V CDR1 and CDR2: GTSNPN, SVGIG (reference sequence). The CDR3 spans 13 residues. The CDR3 here is CACRRITNTEAFF. The CDR3 DNA reads as TGTGCCTGCCGGCGGATCACGAACACTGAAGCTTTCTTT.

V is TRBV7-9 and J is TRBJ2-3, with D perhaps given as TRBD1 or TRBD2 (5 bases each). This CDR3 has 15 residues. Germline CDR1 is SEHNR and CDR2 is FQNEAQ (reference sequence). V gave up 5 bases and J gave up 3 bases, with 15 bases separating them. CDR3 sequence reads: CASSPFGAETDTQYF. In DNA form, the CDR3 reads TGTGCCAGCAGCCCCTTCGGGGCAGAAACAGATACGCAGTATTTT.

The chain links TRBV12-3 or TRBV12-4 to TRBJ2-7; possibly TRBD1 or TRBD2 for D (5 bases each). The CDR3 is 16 amino acids. Trimming shortened V by 4 bases and J by 4 bases, and 20 bases separated the two germline ends. In DNA, the CDR3 is TGTGCCAGCAGTTCGGGACCAGGAAGCATCGGGTACGAGCAGTACTTC. Encoded protein: CASSSGPGSIGYEQYF.

This chain uses TRBV11-2 with TRBJ2-1; D is possibly TRBD2 (6 bases). The CDR3 runs 17 residues. Germline-derived CDR1 and CDR2 are SGHAT and FQNNGV. The ends were cut back, 0 bases at V and 8 bases at J, with 20 bases in the middle. The CDR3 region is CASSLEPLAPDGDEQFF. The CDR3 bases are TGTGCCAGCAGCTTAGAGCCGCTAGCGCCAGACGGGGATGAGCAGTTCTTC.

This chain's CDR3 is CASSLDWRISYEQYF. CDR3 in DNA: TGTGCCAGCAGCTTAGATTGGCGGATCTCCTACGAGCAGTACTTC. V usage is TRBV11-2 and J usage is TRBJ2-7; D not resolved. Germline CDR1 is SGHAT and CDR2 is FQNNGV. The germline V and J ends were trimmed by 0 bases and 0 bases, with 9 bases remaining between them. The CDR3 contains 15 residues. Looking up the rest from reference TRBV11-2 and TRBJ2-7 gives the full variable domain: EAGVAQSPRYKIIEKRQSVAFWCNPISGHATLYWYQQILGQGPKLLIQFQNNGVVDDSQLPKDRFSAERLKGVDSTLKIQPAKLEDSAVYLCASSLDWRISYEQYFGPGTRLTVT.

The gene calls are TRBV15 and TRBJ1-2; possibly TRBD1 for D (5 bases). The CDR3 extends over 17 amino acids. V lost 0 bases and J 2 bases, leaving 16 bases between the germline ends. Germline CDR1 is LNHNV and CDR2 is YYDKDF (reference sequence). CDR3 in amino acids: CATSRDRGVGMNYGYTF. The CDR3 DNA sequence: TGTGCCACCAGCAGAGATCGGGGGGTTGGAATGAACTATGGCTACACCTTC. The full variable domain, completed using reference TRBV15 and TRBJ1-2, is DAMVIQNPRYQVTQFGKPVTLSCSQTLNHNVMYWYQQKSSQAPKLLFHYYDKDFNNEADTPDNFQSRRPNTSFCFLDIRSPGLGDTAMYLCATSRDRGVGMNYGYTFGSGTRLTVV.

The chain recombines TRBV27 with TRBJ1-1; D is unclear. The germline gives CDR1 MNHEY, CDR2 SMNVEV (reference sequence). The CDR3 spans 14 residues. V was shortened by 3 bases and J by 1 base, with 9 bases between the two germline ends. In DNA form, the CDR3 reads TGTGCCAGCAGTTTCGAGGGTGAGAACACTGAAGCTTTCTTT. Translating gives CASSFEGENTEAFF.

The CDR3 DNA sequence: TGTGCCAGCAGCCCCGGGACAGGGAGGCCGTACGAGCAGTACTTC. It codes for CASSPGTGRPYEQYF. V usage is TRBV7-9 and J usage is TRBJ2-7; TRBD1 matches 9 bases. The germline gives CDR1 SEHNR, CDR2 FQNEAQ (reference sequence). J gave up 4 bases and V 5 bases, and 9 bases lay outside the gene matches. The CDR3 spans 15 residues.

The V gene is TRBV10-2, the J gene TRBJ2-1, with 11 bases matching TRBD2. CDR1 and CDR2 (germline): WSHSY, SAAADI. Losses at the gene ends were 0 bases for V and 8 bases for J; bases not matched to a gene: 9. The CDR3 loop spans 17 amino acids. For the CDR3, the DNA is TGCGCCAGCAGTGAGTCGTTTTTAGCGGGAGGGGGCGATGAGCAGTTCTTC. It is translated as CASSESFLAGGGDEQFF.

The chain is built from TRBV6-5 and TRBJ2-7; D is unclear. With 2 bases removed from V and 2 bases from J, the gap between germline ends came to 10 bases. CDR1 is MNHEY and CDR2 is SVGAGI in the germline V gene. The CDR3 loop spans 14 amino acids. CDR3 nucleotides: TGTGCCAGCAGTTACGGGGATGCGCCCTACGAGCAGTACTTC. Translation: CASSYGDAPYEQYF.

The genes are TRBV24-1 and TRBJ1-2; D is possibly TRBD1 (6 bases). Trimming took off 4 bases at V and 1 base at J, with 9 bases between the two ends. Germline CDR1 reads KGHDR; CDR2 reads SFDVKD. The CDR3 has 14 amino acids. The CDR3 reads CATSDKQGNYGYTF. The CDR3 bases are TGTGCCACCAGTGACAAACAGGGTAACTATGGCTACACCTTC.

This clonotype was counted only a few times. The rearrangement links TRBV6-6 to TRBJ2-7; D might be TRBD1 or TRBD2, each matching 5 bases. Trimming stripped 2 bases from V and 0 bases from J, with 14 bases between. This CDR3 region has 16 residues. Germline V gene sequence: CDR1 MNHNY, CDR2 SVGAGI (reference sequence). In DNA form, the CDR3 reads TGTGCCAGCAGTTACCGACTACGGGACGGCTCCTACGAGCAGTACTTC. This sequence encodes CASSYRLRDGSYEQYF.

This rearrangement joins TRBV12-3 or TRBV12-4 to TRBJ2-2; 9 positions agree with TRBD1. V shed 5 bases, J shed 4 bases, and the junction held 5 bases outside the gene matches. The CDR3 is 15 residues long. DNA for the CDR3: TGTGCCAGCAGTGGGGGACAGGGTTTCACCGGGGAGCTGTTTTTT. Its translation is CASSGGQGFTGELFF.

The J gene is TRBJ2-3, the V gene TRBV9; a possible D gene is TRBD2 (6 bases). Trimming removed 4 bases at V and 6 bases at J, with 21 bases between. The CDR3 is made up of 16 amino acids. Germline-derived CDR1 and CDR2 are SGDLS and YYNGEE. CDR3 in amino acids: CASSPRDFYSPDTQYF. As DNA, the CDR3 is TGTGCCAGCAGCCCCCGGGACTTCTATTCTCCGGATACGCAGTATTTT.

The CDR3 coding sequence is TGTGCCAGCAGTTTTGGCCTTAGCGGGAGTTACAATGAGCAGTTCTTC. It is translated as CASSFGLSGSYNEQFF. The chain couples TRBV5-5 to TRBJ2-1; TRBD2 aligns across 9 bases. Germline CDR1 and CDR2: SGHKS and YYEKEE (reference sequence). The CDR3 runs to 16 residues. V dropped 5 bases and J dropped 4; count of bases not matched to a gene: 10.

The V gene is TRBV12-3 or TRBV12-4, the J gene TRBJ2-1, with TRBD1 matching 9 bases. J gave up 7 bases and V 6 bases, and 10 bases lay outside the gene matches. This CDR3 is built from 15 residues. The CDR3 sequence is CASSPTGGRRNEQFF. CDR3 DNA: TGTGCCAGCAGCCCGACAGGGGGTCGTCGGAATGAGCAGTTCTTC.

V usage is TRBV2 and J usage is TRBJ2-5, with D perhaps given as TRBD1 or TRBD2 (6 bases each). CDR3 length: 13 amino acids. The V and J ends lost 2 bases and 5 bases respectively, with 9 bases between them. CDR1 is SNHLY and CDR2 is FYNNEI in the germline V gene. The CDR3 DNA is TGTGCCAGCAGTGAACGGGGGCCCGAGACCCAGTACTTC. Protein product: CASSERGPETQYF.

This rearrangement joins TRBV5-6 to TRBJ1-1; D might be TRBD1 (6 bases). This CDR3 comprises 14 residues. Germline values: CDR1 SGHDT, CDR2 YYEEEE. The V end was cut by 2 bases, the J end by 1 base, with 9 bases between. In nucleotides, the CDR3 is TGTGCCAGCAGCTTCGGACAGTCGAACACTGAAGCTTTCTTT. Its protein is CASSFGQSNTEAFF.